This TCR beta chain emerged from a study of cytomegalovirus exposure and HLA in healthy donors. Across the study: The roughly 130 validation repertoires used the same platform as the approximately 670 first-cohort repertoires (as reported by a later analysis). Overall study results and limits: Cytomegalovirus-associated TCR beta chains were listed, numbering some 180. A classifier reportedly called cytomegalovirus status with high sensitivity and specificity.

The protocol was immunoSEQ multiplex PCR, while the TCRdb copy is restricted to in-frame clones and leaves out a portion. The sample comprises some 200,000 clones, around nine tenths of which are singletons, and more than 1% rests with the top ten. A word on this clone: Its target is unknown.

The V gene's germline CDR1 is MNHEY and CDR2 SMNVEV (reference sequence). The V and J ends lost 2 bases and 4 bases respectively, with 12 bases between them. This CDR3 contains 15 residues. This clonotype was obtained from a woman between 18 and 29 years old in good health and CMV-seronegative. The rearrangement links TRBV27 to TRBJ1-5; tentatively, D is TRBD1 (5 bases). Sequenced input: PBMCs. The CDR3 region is CASSLIATVNQPQHF. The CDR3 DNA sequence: TGTGCCAGCAGTTTAATCGCGACAGTAAATCAGCCCCAGCATTTT.